Detailed here is one TCR beta chain. The data derive from a study of blood T cell repertoires in COVID-19. Sequencing was performed with immunoSEQ multiplex PCR; in TCRdb, only in-frame clones are kept and a portion is missing. This repertoire shows approximately 250,000 clones, approximately 85% found once; its top ten account for about 0.93%. The germline V gene has CDR1 SGHTA and CDR2 FQGTGA. The CDR3 extends over 15 amino acids. V lost 1 base to trimming and J lost 1 base, with 8 bases between them. The J gene is TRBJ2-1, the V gene TRBV7-3; no definite D call. Sequencing was carried out using peripheral blood. This clonotype was obtained from a man aged 40-55 years with acute or convalescent COVID-19. In DNA, the CDR3 is TGTGCCAGCAGCTTAAACGGTTTTTCCTACAATGAGCAGTTCTTC. Amino acids: CASSLNGFSYNEQFF.